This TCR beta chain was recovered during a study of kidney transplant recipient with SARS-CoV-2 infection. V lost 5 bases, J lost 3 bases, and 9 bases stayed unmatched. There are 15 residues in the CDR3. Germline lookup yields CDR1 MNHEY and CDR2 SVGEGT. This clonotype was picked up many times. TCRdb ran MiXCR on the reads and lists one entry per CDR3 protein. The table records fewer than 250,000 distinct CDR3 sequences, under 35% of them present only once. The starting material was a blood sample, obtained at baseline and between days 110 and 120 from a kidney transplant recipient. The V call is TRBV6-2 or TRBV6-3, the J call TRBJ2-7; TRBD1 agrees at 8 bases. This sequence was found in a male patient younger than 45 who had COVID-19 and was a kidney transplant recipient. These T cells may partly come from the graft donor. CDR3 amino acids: CASSETGQARYEQYF. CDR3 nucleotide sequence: TGTGCCAGCAGTGAGACGGGACAGGCCCGCTACGAGCAGTACTTC.